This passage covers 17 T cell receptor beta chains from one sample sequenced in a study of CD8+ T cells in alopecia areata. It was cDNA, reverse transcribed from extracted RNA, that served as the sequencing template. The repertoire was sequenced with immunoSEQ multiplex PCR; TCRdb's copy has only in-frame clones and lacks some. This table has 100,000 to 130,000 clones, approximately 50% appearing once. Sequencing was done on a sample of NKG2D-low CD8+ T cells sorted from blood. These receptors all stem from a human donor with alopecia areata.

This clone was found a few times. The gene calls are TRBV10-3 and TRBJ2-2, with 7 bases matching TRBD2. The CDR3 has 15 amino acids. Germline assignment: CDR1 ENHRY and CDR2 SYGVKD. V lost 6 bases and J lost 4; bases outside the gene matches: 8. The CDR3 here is CAISPRGSVTGELFF. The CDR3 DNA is TGTGCCATCAGCCCTCGCGGGAGCGTCACCGGGGAGCTGTTTTTT.

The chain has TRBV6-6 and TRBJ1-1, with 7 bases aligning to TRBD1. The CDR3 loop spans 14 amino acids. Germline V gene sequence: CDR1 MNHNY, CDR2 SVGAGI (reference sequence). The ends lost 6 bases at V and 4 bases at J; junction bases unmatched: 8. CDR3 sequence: CASRSQGGSTEAFF. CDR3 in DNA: TGTGCCAGCAGATCGCAGGGGGGGAGCACTGAAGCTTTCTTT.

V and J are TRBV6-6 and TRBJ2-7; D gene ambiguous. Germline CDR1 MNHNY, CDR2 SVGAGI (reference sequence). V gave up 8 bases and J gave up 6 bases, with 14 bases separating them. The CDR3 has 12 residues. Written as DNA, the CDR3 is TGTGCCAGCGGGTCGGTGATGTCCGAGCAGTACTTC. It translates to CASGSVMSEQYF.

As DNA, the CDR3 is TGTGCCAGCAGTAAGGTGTCCATTCGTGACGGCTACACCTTC. Translating gives CASSKVSIRDGYTF. The chain combines TRBV28 with TRBJ1-2, with no clear D. Trimming shortened V by 5 bases and J by 8 bases, and 18 bases separated the two germline ends. There are 14 residues in the CDR3. Germline V lookup: CDR1 MDHEN, CDR2 SYDVKM.

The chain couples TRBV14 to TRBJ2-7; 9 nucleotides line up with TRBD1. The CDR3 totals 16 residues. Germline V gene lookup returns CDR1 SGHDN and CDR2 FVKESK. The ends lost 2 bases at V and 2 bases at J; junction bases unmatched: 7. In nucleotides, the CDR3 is TGTGCCAGCAGCCAATCAAGGGGACAGGGTACCTACGAGCAGTACTTC. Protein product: CASSQSRGQGTYEQYF. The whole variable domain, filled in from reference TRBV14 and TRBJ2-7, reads EAGVTQFPSHSVIEKGQTVTLRCDPISGHDNLYWYRRVMGKEIKFLLHFVKESKQDESGMPNNRFLAERTGGTYSTLKVQPAELEDSGVYFCASSQSRGQGTYEQYFGPGTRLTVT.

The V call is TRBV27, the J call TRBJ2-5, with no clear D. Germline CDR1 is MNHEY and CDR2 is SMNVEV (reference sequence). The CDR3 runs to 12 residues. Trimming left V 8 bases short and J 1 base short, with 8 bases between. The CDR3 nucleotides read TGTGCCAGCGGCTTCAGCCAAGAGACCCAGTACTTC. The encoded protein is CASGFSQETQYF.

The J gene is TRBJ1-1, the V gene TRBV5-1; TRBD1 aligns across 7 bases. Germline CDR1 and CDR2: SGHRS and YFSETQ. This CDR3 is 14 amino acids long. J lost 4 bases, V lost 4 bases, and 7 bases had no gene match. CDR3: CASSNYRGATEAFF. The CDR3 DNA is TGCGCCAGCAGCAATTACAGGGGCGCCACTGAAGCTTTCTTT.

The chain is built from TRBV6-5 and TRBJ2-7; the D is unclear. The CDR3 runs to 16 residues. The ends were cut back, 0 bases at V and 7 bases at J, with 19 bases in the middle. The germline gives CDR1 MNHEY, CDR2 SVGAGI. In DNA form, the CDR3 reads TGTGCCAGCAGTTACTCTCCCGTCCCCGCGGTGGGTGAGCAGTACTTC. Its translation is CASSYSPVPAVGEQYF.

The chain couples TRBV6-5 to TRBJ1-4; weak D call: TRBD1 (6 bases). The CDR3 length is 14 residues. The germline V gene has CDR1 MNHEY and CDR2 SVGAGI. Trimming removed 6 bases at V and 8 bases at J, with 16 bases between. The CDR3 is CASSPVWGHEKLFF. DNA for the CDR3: TGTGCCAGCAGCCCCGTTTGGGGGCACGAAAAACTGTTTTTT.

This CDR3 reads CASSLPSSANYNEQFF. CDR3 nucleotides: TGTGCCAGCAGCTTACCGTCTAGCGCAAATTACAATGAGCAGTTCTTC. The rearrangement joins TRBV13 to TRBJ2-1; D perhaps matches TRBD2 (6 bases). Trimming left V 2 bases short and J 4 bases short, with 15 bases between. The germline gives CDR1 PRHDT, CDR2 FYEKMQ (reference sequence). This CDR3 is 16 amino acids long.

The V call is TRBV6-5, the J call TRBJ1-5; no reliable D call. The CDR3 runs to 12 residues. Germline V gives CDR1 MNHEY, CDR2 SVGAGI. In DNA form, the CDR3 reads TGTGCGACCAATTGGCCCAATCAGCCCCAGCATTTT. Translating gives CATNWPNQPQHF.

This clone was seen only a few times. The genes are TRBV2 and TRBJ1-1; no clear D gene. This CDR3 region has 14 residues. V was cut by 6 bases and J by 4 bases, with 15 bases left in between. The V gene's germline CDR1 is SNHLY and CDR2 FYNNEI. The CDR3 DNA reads TGTGCCAGCAGACCGGGCCCTTGGGGCACTGAAGCTTTCTTT. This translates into CASRPGPWGTEAFF.

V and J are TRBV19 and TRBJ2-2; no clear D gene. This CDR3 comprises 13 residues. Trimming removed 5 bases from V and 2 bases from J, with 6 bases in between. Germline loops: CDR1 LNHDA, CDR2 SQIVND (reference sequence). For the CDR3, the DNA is TGTGCCAGTAGTCACTACAACACCGGGGAGCTGTTTTTT. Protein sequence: CASSHYNTGELFF.

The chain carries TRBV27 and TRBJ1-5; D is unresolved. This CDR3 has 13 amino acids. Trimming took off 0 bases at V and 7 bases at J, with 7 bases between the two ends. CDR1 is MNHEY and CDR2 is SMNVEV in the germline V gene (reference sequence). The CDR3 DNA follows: TGTGCCAGCAGTTTATCGGTTTCCCAGCCCCAGCATTTT. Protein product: CASSLSVSQPQHF.

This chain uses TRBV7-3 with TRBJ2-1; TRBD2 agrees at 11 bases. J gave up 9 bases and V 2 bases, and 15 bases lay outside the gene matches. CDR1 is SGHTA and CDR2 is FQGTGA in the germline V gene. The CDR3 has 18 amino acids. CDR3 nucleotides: TGTGCCAGCAGCTTATCCCCACTAGCGGGAGACTTTAGGTTTGAGCAGTTCTTC. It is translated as CASSLSPLAGDFRFEQFF.

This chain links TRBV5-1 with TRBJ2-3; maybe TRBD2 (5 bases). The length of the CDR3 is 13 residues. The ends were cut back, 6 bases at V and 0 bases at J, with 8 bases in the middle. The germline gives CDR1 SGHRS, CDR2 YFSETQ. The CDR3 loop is CASKRESTDTQYF. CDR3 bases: TGCGCCAGCAAGAGGGAAAGCACAGATACGCAGTATTTT.

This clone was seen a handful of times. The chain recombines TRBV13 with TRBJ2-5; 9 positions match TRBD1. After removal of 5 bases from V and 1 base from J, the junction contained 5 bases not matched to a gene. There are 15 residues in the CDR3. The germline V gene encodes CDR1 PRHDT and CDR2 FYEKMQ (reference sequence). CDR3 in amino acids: CASSPGQGLQETQYF. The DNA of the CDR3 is TGTGCCAGCAGCCCAGGACAGGGGCTCCAAGAGACCCAGTACTTC.